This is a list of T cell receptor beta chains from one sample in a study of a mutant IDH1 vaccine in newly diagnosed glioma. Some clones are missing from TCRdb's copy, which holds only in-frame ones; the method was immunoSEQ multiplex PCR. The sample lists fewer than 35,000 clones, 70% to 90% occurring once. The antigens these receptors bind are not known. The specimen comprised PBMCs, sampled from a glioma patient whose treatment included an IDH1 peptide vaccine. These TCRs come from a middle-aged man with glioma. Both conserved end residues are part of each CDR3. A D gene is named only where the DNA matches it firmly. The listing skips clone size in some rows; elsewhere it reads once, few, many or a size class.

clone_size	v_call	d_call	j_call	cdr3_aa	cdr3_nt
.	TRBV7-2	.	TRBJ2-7	CASSLAGPSREQYF	TGTGCCAGCAGCTTAGCGGGGCCTAGCCGCGAGCAGTACTTC
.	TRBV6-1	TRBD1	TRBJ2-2	CASSEKGASTGELFF	TGTGCCAGCAGTGAAAAGGGGGCGAGCACCGGGGAGCTGTTTTTT
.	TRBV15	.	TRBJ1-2	CATSRVAGSYGYTF	TGTGCCACCAGCAGAGTCGCAGGGAGCTATGGCTACACCTTC
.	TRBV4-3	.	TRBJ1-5	CASSQDLVSFGSNQPQHF	TGCGCCAGCAGCCAAGATCTCGTCAGCTTCGGGAGCAATCAGCCCCAGCATTTT
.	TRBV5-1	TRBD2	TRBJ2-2	CASSLPSGINTGELFF	TGCGCCAGCAGCTTGCCTAGCGGGATAAACACCGGGGAGCTGTTTTTT
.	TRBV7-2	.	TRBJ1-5	CASTPGDSNQPQHF	TGTGCCAGCACCCCTGGGGATAGCAATCAGCCCCAGCATTTT
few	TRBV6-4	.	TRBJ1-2	CASSDEAGGLRYGYTF	TGTGCCAGCAGTGACGAGGCGGGGGGGCTACGCTATGGCTACACCTTC
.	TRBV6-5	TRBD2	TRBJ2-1	CASSYSGTSGNEQFF	TGTGCCAGCAGTTACTCGGGGACTAGCGGCAATGAGCAGTTCTTC
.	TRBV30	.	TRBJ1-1	CAGGGRVVANTEAFF	TGTGCCGGAGGGGGGCGGGTGGTCGCGAACACTGAAGCTTTCTTT
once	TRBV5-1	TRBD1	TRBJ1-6	CASSLAGTADSPLHF	TGCGCCAGCAGCTTGGCCGGGACAGCGGATTCACCCCTCCACTTT
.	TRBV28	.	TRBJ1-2	CASSYLRGIGPNYGYTF	TGTGCCAGCAGTTATCTCCGGGGAATAGGGCCAAACTATGGCTACACCTTC
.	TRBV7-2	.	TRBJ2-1	CASGRRLDEQFF	TGTGCCAGCGGACGGCGGTTGGATGAGCAGTTCTTC
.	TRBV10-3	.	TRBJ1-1	CAISESSRGETEAFF	TGTGCCATCAGTGAGTCGAGCAGGGGAGAGACTGAAGCTTTCTTT
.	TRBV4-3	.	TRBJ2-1	CASSQDGVAQGLYNEQFF	TGCGCCAGCAGCCAAGATGGGGTGGCTCAGGGCCTCTACAATGAGCAGTTCTTC
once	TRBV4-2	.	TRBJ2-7	CASSRFPSYEQYF	TGTGCCAGCAGCCGCTTCCCCTCCTACGAGCAGTACTTC
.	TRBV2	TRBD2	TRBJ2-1	CASSEGGLLAGAYNEQFF	TGTGCCAGCAGTGAAGGGGGGCTCCTAGCGGGAGCCTACAATGAGCAGTTCTTC
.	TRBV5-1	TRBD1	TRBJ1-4	CASRRQGDEKLFF	TGCGCCAGCAGGAGACAGGGTGATGAAAAACTGTTTTTT
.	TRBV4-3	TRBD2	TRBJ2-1	CASSQDFLAGPYNEQFF	TGCGCCAGCAGCCAAGATTTTCTAGCGGGGCCCTACAATGAGCAGTTCTTC
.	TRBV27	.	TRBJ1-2	CASSWGGVGGYTF	TGTGCCAGCAGTTGGGGGGGGGTTGGAGGCTACACCTTC
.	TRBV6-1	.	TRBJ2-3	CASRADRGTDTQYF	TGTGCCAGCAGGGCAGACAGAGGCACAGATACGCAGTATTTT
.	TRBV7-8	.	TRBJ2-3	CASSLGQTFTDTQYF	TGTGCCAGCAGCTTAGGCCAGACTTTCACAGATACGCAGTATTTT
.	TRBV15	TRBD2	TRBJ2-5	CATSTSGRRETQYF	TGTGCCACCAGCACTAGCGGGAGAAGAGAGACCCAGTACTTC
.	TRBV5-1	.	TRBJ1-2	CASSPTAGYYGYTF	TGCGCCAGCAGCCCAACGGCAGGGTACTATGGCTACACCTTC